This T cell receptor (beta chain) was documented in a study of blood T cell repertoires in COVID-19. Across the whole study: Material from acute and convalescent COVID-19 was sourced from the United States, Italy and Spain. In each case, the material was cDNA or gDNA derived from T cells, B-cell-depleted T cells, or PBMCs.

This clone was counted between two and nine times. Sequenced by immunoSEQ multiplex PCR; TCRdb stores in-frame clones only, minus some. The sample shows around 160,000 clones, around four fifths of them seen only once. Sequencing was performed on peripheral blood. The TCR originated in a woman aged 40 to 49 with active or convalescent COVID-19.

The CDR3 sequence is CASSKGTSGFSYNEQFF. The CDR3 bases are TGCGCCAGCAGCAAAGGGACTAGCGGGTTCTCCTACAATGAGCAGTTCTTC. V usage is TRBV5-1 and J usage is TRBJ2-1, with 12 bases identical to TRBD2. Germline V gene data show CDR1 as SGHRS and CDR2 as YFSETQ. The CDR3 runs to 17 residues. After removal of 4 bases from V and 0 bases from J, the junction contained 5 bases not matched to a gene. Supplemented by reference TRBV5-1 and TRBJ2-1, the full variable domain reads KAGVTQTPRYLIKTRGQQVTLSCSPISGHRSVSWYQQTPGQGLQFLFEYFSETQRNKGNFPGRFSGRQFSNSRSEMNVSTLELGDSALYLCASSKGTSGFSYNEQFFGPGTRLTVL.